This paragraph covers one TCR beta chain sequence. Its recognized antigen is unknown. Libraries were made using 5' RACE. The input for every TCR library was approximately 3,500 ng of total RNA. cDNA was synthesized with SMARTScribe reverse transcriptase in eight separate reactions per sample. Unique molecular identifiers containing a 6-nucleotide sample barcode were introduced through template switching during cDNA synthesis. TCRalpha and TCRbeta cDNA was amplified in two nested PCRs of about 17 and 10 cycles, and bead purification was carried out after each PCR. Before amplification, the cDNA was treated with uracil DNA-glycosylase and purified using the QIAquick PCR purification kit. In the second PCR, Illumina TruSeq-compatible adapters and sample-specific barcodes were added. TapeStation and Qubit were used to check library quality and concentration, and 4 to 6 ng of each library went into the pool. Sequencing of pooled libraries was carried out on an Illumina HiSeq2500 single-index Rapid Run using 2 x 100 bp reads and custom sequencing primers. In the original analysis: MiGEC version 1.2.6 was used for UMI-based consensus assembly, which corrected PCR and sequencing errors. MiXCR version 2.1.1 was used for V(D)J alignment, clonotype assembly and CDR3 extraction. Gene usage, clonotype sharing and MAIT/NKT TCR abundance were normalised by analysing the top 1000, 10 000 and 20 000 clonotypes per sample. After downsampling to 27 000 UMIs, diversity was calculated as the inverse Simpson index using the vegan R package. Paired Mann-Whitney U tests were applied to discordant twin pairs, and Benjamini-Hochberg correction was used for multiple testing. The reads, reprocessed by TCRdb, yield one row per CDR3 protein sequence and no DNA. TCRdb, not the authors, supplied the V and J calls. The sample's clone listing holds approximately 330,000 distinct CDR3 sequences. The ten biggest clones cover around 2% of the sample.

From each donor, an approximately 2.4 ml peripheral blood sample was collected into PAXgene tubes and kept at -80 degrees C. Without any T cell sorting, total RNA was extracted from whole blood using the PAXgene blood miRNA kit on an automated QIAcube. Peripheral blood from monozygotic twin pairs who were concordant or discordant for inflammatory bowel disease underwent deep TCRalpha and TCRbeta repertoire profiling using unique molecular barcoding. Smoking habits were recorded for all twin pairs, and individuals were classified as current, former or never smokers. The CDR3 numbers 14 residues from cysteine through phenylalanine. The record lacks a DNA sequence. Based on the germline V gene, the CDR1 and CDR2 sequences are SGHVS and FNYEAQ. The data belong to a study of monozygotic twins with inflammatory bowel disease (dated by TCRdb to the late 2010s). Some background on the complete study: A total of about 28 monozygotic twin pairs were included in the full study, comprising nine German pairs (four IBD-concordant, five IBD-discordant) and 19 IBD-discordant Danish pairs. Within discordant pairs, disease-associated traits were sought mainly by comparing IBD patients with their genetically identical healthy co-twins. Each individual had, on average, about 151 000 unique TCRalpha sequences and 181 000 unique TCRbeta sequences available for analysis.

Broad study findings and their caveats: Compared with healthy twins, IBD patients shared fewer clonotypes with other individuals, and the difference was most pronounced in patients with signs of disease activity. The results gave no support for a single strong signal or clonotype linked to IBD. Distinction between different T cell subtypes could not be achieved in the analysis. IBD patients had lower TCRbeta repertoire diversity, measured by the inverse Simpson index, than their healthy co-twins. No difference in repertoire similarity was observed between concordant and discordant twins, possibly owing to limited statistical power. Differing immunosuppressive treatments among patients may have added background noise and inter-individual variability to the repertoires.

The chain links TRBV7-6 with TRBJ2-3; without DNA, the TCRdb call of TRBD2 cannot be checked. Material for sequencing was blood. The sequence was collected from a human donor with ulcerative colitis or Crohn's disease, or a healthy co-twin of an affected twin (not recorded which). The CDR3 region has the sequence CASSLGTNQDTQYF.